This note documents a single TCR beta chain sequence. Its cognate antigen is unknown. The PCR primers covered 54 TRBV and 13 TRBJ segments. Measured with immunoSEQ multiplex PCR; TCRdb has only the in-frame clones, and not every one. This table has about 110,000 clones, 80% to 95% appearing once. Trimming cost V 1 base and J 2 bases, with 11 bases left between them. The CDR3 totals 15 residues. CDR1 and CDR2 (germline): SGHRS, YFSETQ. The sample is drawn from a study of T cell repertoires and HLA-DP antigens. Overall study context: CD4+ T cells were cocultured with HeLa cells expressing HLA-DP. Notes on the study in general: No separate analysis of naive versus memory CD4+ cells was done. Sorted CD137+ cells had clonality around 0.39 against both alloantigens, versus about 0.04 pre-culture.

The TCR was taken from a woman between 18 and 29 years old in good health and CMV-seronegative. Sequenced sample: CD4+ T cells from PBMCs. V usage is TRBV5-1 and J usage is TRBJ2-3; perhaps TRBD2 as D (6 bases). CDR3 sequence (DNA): TGCGCCAGCAGCTTGACCGGGGGAGACACAGATACGCAGTATTTT. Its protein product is CASSLTGGDTDTQYF.